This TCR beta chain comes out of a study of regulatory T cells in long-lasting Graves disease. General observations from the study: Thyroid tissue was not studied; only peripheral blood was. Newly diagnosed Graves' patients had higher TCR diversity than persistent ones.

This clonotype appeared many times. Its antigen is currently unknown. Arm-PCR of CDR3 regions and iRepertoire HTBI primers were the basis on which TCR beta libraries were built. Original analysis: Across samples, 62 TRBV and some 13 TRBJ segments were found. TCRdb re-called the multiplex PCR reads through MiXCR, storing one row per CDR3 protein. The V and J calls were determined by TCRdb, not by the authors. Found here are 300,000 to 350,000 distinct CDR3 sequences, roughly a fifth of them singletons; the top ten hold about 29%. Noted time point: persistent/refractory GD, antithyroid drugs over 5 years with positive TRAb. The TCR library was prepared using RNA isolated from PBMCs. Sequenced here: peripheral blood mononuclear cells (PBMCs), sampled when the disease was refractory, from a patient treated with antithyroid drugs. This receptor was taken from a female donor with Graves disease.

The CDR3 DNA reads TGTGCCACCTCACAGGGAAGCAATCAGCCCCAGCATTTT. It yields the protein CATSQGSNQPQHF. The chain carries TRBV12-3 or TRBV12-4 and TRBJ1-5, with D possibly matching TRBD1 (6 bases). The CDR3 runs to 13 residues. Between the trimmed V and J ends, which lost 10 bases and 1 base, there was a span of 11 bases.